This TCR beta chain was retrieved from a study of T cells in localized non-small cell lung cancer. This clone was observed a few times. The method was immunoSEQ multiplex PCR; TCRdb's version includes in-frame clones alone and lacks a portion of them. This sample has around 40,000 clones, with around 88% found just once. Trimming cost V 0 bases and J 5 bases, with 13 bases left between them. This CDR3 is built from 15 residues. Germline V gives CDR1 SGHAT, CDR2 FQNNGV. This sample comprised peripheral blood, obtained before any cancer treatment. J is TRBJ1-1 and V is TRBV11-2; D remains ambiguous. This receptor was identified in a man between 40 and 70 years old with stage I lung adenocarcinoma. The CDR3 loop reads CASSLDPGSGTEAFF. As DNA, the CDR3 is TGTGCCAGCAGCTTAGATCCGGGGTCGGGGACTGAAGCTTTCTTT.